What follows are 15 T cell receptor beta chains derived from one specimen sequenced in a study of Graves' ophthalmopathy and Graves' hyperthyroidism. Amplification from RNA transcripts yielded the TCR beta CDR3 regions. HTBI primers served in a first-round RT-PCR, which a second-round multiplex PCR followed. TCRdb recomputed calls from the multiplex PCR reads with MiXCR, one row per CDR3 protein. This table holds about 370,000 distinct CDR3 sequences, approximately 17% found once. The sample taken for sequencing was peripheral blood. The source is an adult woman with stable Graves' hyperthyroidism.

There are many counts of this clonotype. V and J are TRBV24-1 and TRBJ1-1, with unresolved D. CDR1 is KGHDR and CDR2 is SFDVKD in the germline V gene. V was pared by 3 bases and J by 7 bases, with 11 bases between. The CDR3 is made up of 13 amino acids. The CDR3 bases are TGTGCCACCAGTGATCCCCCCAGCGATGAAGCTTTCTTT. Its protein product is CATSDPPSDEAFF.

This clonotype was seen repeatedly, ten times or more. The chain couples TRBV2 to TRBJ2-7; 13 nucleotides line up with TRBD2. With 6 bases clipped from V and 3 bases from J, the junction kept 5 bases outside the gene matches. This CDR3 is built from 15 residues. Germline-derived CDR1 and CDR2 are SNHLY and FYNNEI. For the CDR3, the DNA is TGTGCCAGCAGGTCCCGGACTAGCGGGAGCTACGAGCAGTACTTC. Amino acid sequence: CASRSRTSGSYEQYF. Combining the CDR3 with reference TRBV2 and TRBJ2-7 gives the whole variable domain EPEVTQTPSHQVTQMGQEVILRCVPISNHLYFYWYRQILGQKVEFLVSFYNNEISEKSEIFDDQFSVERPDGSNFTLKIRSTKLEDSAMYFCASRSRTSGSYEQYFGPGTRLTVT.

At least ten counts were recorded for this clonotype. This chain links TRBV28 with TRBJ2-2; 9 bases match TRBD1. Trimming took 4 bases from V and 4 from J; bases not matched to a gene: 7. Germline lookup yields CDR1 MDHEN and CDR2 SYDVKM. The CDR3 has 16 residues. CDR3 region: CASSSVRQGGTGELFF. The CDR3 bases are TGTGCCAGCAGTTCGGTTAGACAGGGGGGCACCGGGGAGCTGTTTTTT.

This clonotype came up many times. V gene TRBV6-4 combines with J gene TRBJ1-1; D is uncertain. The CDR3 spans 12 residues. In germline, CDR1 is MRHNA, CDR2 SNTAGT. V lost 1 base and J 5 bases, leaving 5 bases between the germline ends. This CDR3 reads CASSDWETEAFF. The CDR3 bases are TGTGCCAGCAGTGACTGGGAGACTGAAGCTTTCTTT.

The genes are TRBV2 and TRBJ1-1, with 7 bases matching TRBD1. Germline V gene data show CDR1 as SNHLY and CDR2 as FYNNEI. The ends lost 6 bases at V and 5 bases at J; junction bases unmatched: 15. The CDR3 runs 16 residues. DNA of the CDR3: TGTGCCAGCAGCCCCGACAGGGCCCGTTTGGGAACTGAAGCTTTCTTT. It encodes CASSPDRARLGTEAFF.

This clonotype has at least ten counts. The V call is TRBV24-1, the J call TRBJ2-5; 8 nucleotides line up with TRBD2. The V segment lost 6 bases and the J segment 4 bases; nucleotides outside the gene matches: 6. The CDR3 is 14 residues long. The germline gives CDR1 KGHDR, CDR2 SFDVKD. The CDR3 bases are TGTGCCACCAGTATCTCGGGGGGGGGAGAGACCCAGTACTTC. Protein product: CATSISGGGETQYF.

There are many counts of this clonotype. The chain combines TRBV25-1 with TRBJ2-5, with TRBD2 matching 11 bases. The V segment lost 6 bases and the J segment 4 bases; nucleotides outside the gene matches: 13. CDR3 size: 17 residues. Germline CDR1 reads MGHDK; CDR2 reads SYGVNS. The CDR3 loop is CASSSTSGSLGGETQYF. The CDR3 nucleotides read TGTGCCAGCAGCTCCACTAGCGGGAGTTTAGGTGGAGAGACCCAGTACTTC.

This clonotype has ten or more counts. The chain combines TRBV20-1 with TRBJ2-7; 9 positions agree with TRBD1. The CDR3 contains 16 residues. V gave up 4 bases and J gave up 6 bases; unmatched junction bases: 16. CDR1 is DFQATT and CDR2 is SNEGSKA in the germline V gene (reference sequence). The CDR3 DNA reads as TGCAGTGCTACTGGAAATGCCGGGACAGGGAGGCCCGAGCAGTACTTC. It translates to CSATGNAGTGRPEQYF.

At least ten counts were recorded for this clonotype. Compared with germline, one end of the junction differs, possibly owing to a read error. V is TRBV11-2 and J is TRBJ2-5, with 12 bases aligning to TRBD2. From germline, CDR1 is SGHAT and CDR2 FQNNGV. The CDR3 length is 17 residues. The CDR3 reads CASSLGWLAGGQETQCF. In DNA form, the CDR3 reads TGTGCCAGCAGCTTAGGTTGGCTAGCGGGAGGGCAAGAGACCCAGTGCTTC.

CDR3 DNA sequence: TGCAGTGTGGGGGTTAGACAGGGTGGGAACACTGAAGCTTTCTTT. Translated: CSVGVRQGGNTEAFF. V and J are TRBV20-1 and TRBJ1-1, with TRBD1 matching over 7 bases. The V and J ends lost 7 bases and 1 base, in that order; junction bases with no gene match: 12. The CDR3 has 15 amino acids. Per the germline V gene, CDR1 is DFQATT and CDR2 is SNEGSKA (reference sequence).

This clonotype was counted ten times or more. The chain is built from TRBV14 and TRBJ2-7; D gene ambiguous. This CDR3 has 16 residues. The ends were cut back, 2 bases at V and 0 bases at J, with 14 bases in the middle. Germline CDR1 reads SGHDN; CDR2 reads FVKESK. CDR3 region: CASSQLGRGLSYEQYF. CDR3 DNA sequence: TGTGCCAGCAGCCAATTGGGTCGTGGGCTCTCCTACGAGCAGTACTTC.

This clonotype was detected ten times or more. The chain is built from TRBV11-2 and TRBJ1-2, with 7 bases identical to TRBD1. CDR1 and CDR2 from the germline V gene are SGHAT and FQNNGV. The trim removed 5 bases at V and 1 base at J, leaving 16 bases unmatched. CDR3 length: 18 amino acids. For the CDR3, the DNA is TGTGCCAGCAGCCCGAGTTCAGGGCAGGGGGGTTTTAACTATGGCTACACCTTC. Translation: CASSPSSGQGGFNYGYTF.

The rearrangement joins TRBV6-1 to TRBJ2-2; a possible D gene is TRBD1 (6 bases). CDR3 length equals 15 residues. The V gene lost 5 bases and the J gene lost 6 bases, with 16 bases spanning the gap. Germline V gene data show CDR1 as MNHNS and CDR2 as SASEGT. The CDR3 coding sequence is TGTGCCAGCAGTCCTAGGCCCAGGGGATCCGGGGAGCTGTTTTTT. Translation gives CASSPRPRGSGELFF.

There are many counts of this clonotype. The chain combines TRBV20-1 with TRBJ1-1; D uncertain. This CDR3 spans 12 amino acids. The V gene lost 6 bases and the J gene lost 10 bases, with 18 bases spanning the gap. In germline, CDR1 is DFQATT, CDR2 SNEGSKA (reference sequence). The CDR3 DNA reads as TGCAGTGCCAGAACGGCCCTGTCCGGAGCTTTCTTT. Protein sequence: CSARTALSGAFF.

The sample holds many counts of this clonotype. The rearrangement joins TRBV30 to TRBJ1-1; D possibly corresponds to TRBD1 (5 bases). CDR3 length: 13 residues. The germline V gene has CDR1 GTSNPN and CDR2 SVGIG (reference sequence). V dropped 1 base and J dropped 1 base, with 7 bases sitting between them. CDR3 sequence (DNA): TGTGCCTGGAGTGACAGGCCGAACACTGAAGCTTTCTTT. This translates into CAWSDRPNTEAFF.